This TCR beta chain was observed in a study of T-cell memory formation after mild COVID-19. As for the study in general: Largely, TCR clusters stayed within a single donor. Findings of the study overall: The pre-infection memory compartment contained some responding clones, suggesting cross-reactive memory joined. The main location of contracting CD4+ clones was CM and EM, and that of contracting CD8+ clones was EMRA.

Deletions cut 5 bases from V and 3 bases from J, with 15 bases between. CDR1 is SGHNT, CDR2 YENEEA, per germline. The CDR3 has 15 residues. TCR alpha and TCR beta cDNA libraries carrying sample barcodes and UMIs came from 5'RACE with constant-segment primers. TCRdb reprocessed the 5' RACE reads via MiXCR and lists one record per CDR3 protein. The data show about 430,000 distinct CDR3 sequences, approximately 18% seen once. For this clonotype: The antigen is unknown.

The specimen sequenced was PBMCs or a T cell subset sorted from them (not recorded which). The gene calls are TRBV11-3 and TRBJ2-3, with a weak D call TRBD2 (6 bases). The sequence derives from a man aged 18-30 years who had mild COVID-19 (a few samples of this study predate the infection). Cell type and time point are not known. In DNA, the CDR3 is TGTGCCAGCAGCCCGACGGCGGGGAGAACAGATACGCAGTATTTT. This encodes CASSPTAGRTDTQYF.